Here is one T cell receptor (beta chain) with its context. The sample is drawn from a study of tumor-infiltrating lymphocytes in primary liver carcinoma. Study context: The patients, men and women alike, were aged 30 to 69 years.

CDR1 SQVTM and CDR2 ANQGSEA come from the germline V gene. With 6 bases removed from V and 2 bases from J, the gap between germline ends came to 14 bases. The CDR3 loop spans 13 amino acids. With around 500 ng total RNA as template and a constant-region primer, TCR beta cDNA was made. Slightly modified ARM-PCR served as the procedure for the TCR beta libraries. These libraries came from three rounds of nested multiplex PCR. TRBV1-TRBV30 forward and Cbeta reverse primers drove the first two approximately 11-cycle rounds. Via MiXCR, TCRdb re-called the multiplex PCR reads, giving one row per CDR3 protein. The profile shows 150,000 to 200,000 distinct CDR3 sequences, about 82% of them singletons. It was from approximately 22-30 mg of unsorted bulk tissue that RNA and DNA were co-extracted.

The receptor's source is a man aged 35-49 years with primary liver carcinoma and hepatitis B virus infection. Sequencing was carried out using tumor tissue from primary liver carcinoma. This chain links TRBV29-1 with TRBJ2-7, with D maybe TRBD1 (5 bases). The CDR3 DNA is TGCAGCGTCCGGACACAGAACCCCTACGAGCAGTACTTC. Translated: CSVRTQNPYEQYF.